This TCR beta chain was recovered during a study of OX40 agonist ivuxolimab in advanced cancers. Study background: The drug used for patients, ivuxolimab, was an agonistic anti-OX40 (CD134) antibody. Patients with prior anti-PD-1, anti-PD-L1 or anti-CTLA-4 therapy were eligible; approximately 37% had some.

Sequencing used immunoSEQ multiplex PCR; TCRdb keeps in-frame clones, though not all of them. Of around 84,000 clones detected, under 95% appear once; the ten largest clones hold approximately 0.41%. Study results and limitations: Mean expanded clone counts were higher in CD8+ than CD4+ T cells.

In this sample, this clone turned up a few times. The antigen remains undetermined. V shed 0 bases and J 5 bases; nucleotides not matched to a gene: 17. Germline-derived CDR1 and CDR2 are MNHEY and SMNVEV (reference sequence). The CDR3 has 19 amino acids. Anyone with autoimmune disease history or systemic immunosuppression was excluded. The sequence came from an adult with an advanced solid tumor such as melanoma, head and neck, liver or kidney cancer. The V and J genes are TRBV27 and TRBJ2-7; 9 bases line up with TRBD2. The input for sequencing was CD4+ or CD8+ T cells sorted from blood, taken in a trial of the OX40 agonist ivuxolimab. CDR3 nucleotides: TGTGCCAGCAGTTTATCACTGGTGGTTCTAGCGGGAAGGGGTAACGAGCAGTACTTC. Translating it yields CASSLSLVVLAGRGNEQYF.